Below, one T cell receptor (beta chain) is given with its context. Its antigen is unknown. These data come from a study of neoadjuvant nivolumab and ipilimumab in lung cancer. Turning to the study itself: Nivolumab 3 mg/kg was given days 1, 15 and 29, plus ipilimumab 1 mg/kg day 1 in combination.

J was trimmed by 3 bases and V by 6 bases; bases with no gene match: 15. The CDR3 contains 18 residues. The V gene's germline CDR1 is SQVTM and CDR2 ANQGSEA. Some clones are missing from TCRdb's copy, which holds only in-frame ones; the method was immunoSEQ multiplex PCR. The table records tens of thousands of clones, more than 65% of them present only once. Overall study results and limits: TCR richness and clonality were higher in tumors than adjacent uninvolved lung.

The source material was peripheral blood, sampled before neoadjuvant nivolumab, alone or with ipilimumab. The chain carries TRBV29-1 and TRBJ2-1; TRBD2 agrees at 12 bases. This TCR was recovered from an adult with non-small cell lung cancer. The CDR3: CSVNKGSRLAGDYNEQFF. CDR3 coding DNA: TGCAGCGTCAACAAGGGATCAAGACTAGCGGGAGACTACAATGAGCAGTTCTTC.